Each of the 5 T cell receptor beta chains below was sequenced from the same sample in a study of T cell responses to AZD1222 COVID-19 vaccine. Sequencing used immunoSEQ multiplex PCR; TCRdb keeps in-frame clones, though not all of them. The data show roughly 140,000 clones, with roughly 80% seen just once and around 4.1% held by the top ten. The specimen comprised peripheral blood, sampled on day 0 of MenACWY control vaccination. These receptors originate from an adult in good health.

The rearrangement joins TRBV6-4 to TRBJ2-7; no clear D. CDR3 length: 19 amino acids. Trimming cost V 7 bases and J 0 bases, with 28 bases left between them. Germline-derived CDR1 and CDR2 are MRHNA and SNTAGT. CDR3 in amino acids: CASISGGRLVENGSYEQYV. The CDR3 region has the DNA TGTGCCAGCATCTCGGGTGGCCGACTTGTAGAGAATGGCTCCTACGAGCAGTACGTC.

J is TRBJ1-6 and V is TRBV28; D is unclear. V shed 5 bases and J shed 7 bases, with 6 bases lying between them. Germline assignment: CDR1 MDHEN and CDR2 SYDVKM. This CDR3 has 12 amino acids. The CDR3 bases are TGTGCCAGCAGTCCGCCGAATTCACCCCTCCACTTT. This codes for CASSPPNSPLHF.

This sequence joins TRBV18 and TRBJ1-5; tentatively, D is TRBD1 (5 bases). Deletions cut 3 bases from V and 6 bases from J, with 15 bases between. In germline, CDR1 is KGHSH, CDR2 LQKENI. The CDR3 covers 15 residues. This CDR3 is CASSPSTGTGQPQHF. Here the CDR3 DNA reads TGTGCCAGCTCACCGTCCACGGGGACGGGTCAGCCCCAGCATTTT.

The rearrangement links TRBV2 to TRBJ1-5, with 8 bases matching TRBD1. The V gene end was trimmed by 7 bases and the J gene end by 4 bases; junction bases not matched to a gene: 9. CDR3 length: 15 amino acids. Per the germline V gene, CDR1 is SNHLY and CDR2 is FYNNEI. The CDR3 DNA sequence: TGTGCCAGCACCTGGGACAGGCAGAGGAATCAGCCCCAGCATTTT. As protein: CASTWDRQRNQPQHF.

This chain connects TRBV18 to TRBJ2-5; tentatively, D is TRBD2 (5 bases). CDR3 length: 17 amino acids. V lost 1 base and J lost 0, with 15 bases in between. Germline CDR1 KGHSH, CDR2 LQKENI. CDR3 residues: CASSPRVSEAYQETQYF. The DNA for the CDR3 is TGTGCCAGCTCACCACGGGTCTCGGAGGCTTACCAAGAGACCCAGTACTTC.